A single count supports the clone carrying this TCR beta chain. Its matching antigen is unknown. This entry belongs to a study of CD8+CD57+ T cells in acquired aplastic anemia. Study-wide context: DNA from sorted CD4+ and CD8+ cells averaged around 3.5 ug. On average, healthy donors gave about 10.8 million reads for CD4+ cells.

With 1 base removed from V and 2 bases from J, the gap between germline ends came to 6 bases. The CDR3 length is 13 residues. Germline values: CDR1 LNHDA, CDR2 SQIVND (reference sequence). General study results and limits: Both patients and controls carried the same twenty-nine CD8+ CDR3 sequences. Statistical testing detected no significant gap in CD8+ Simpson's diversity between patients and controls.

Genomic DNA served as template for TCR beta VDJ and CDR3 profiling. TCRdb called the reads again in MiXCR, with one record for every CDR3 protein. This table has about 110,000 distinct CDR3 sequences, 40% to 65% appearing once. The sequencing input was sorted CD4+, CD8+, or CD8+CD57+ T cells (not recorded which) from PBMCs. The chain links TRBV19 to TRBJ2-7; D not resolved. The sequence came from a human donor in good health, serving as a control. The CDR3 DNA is TGTGCCAGTAGTATAGCGGCTACCTACGAGCAGTACTTC. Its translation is CASSIAATYEQYF.